This TCR beta chain emerged from a study of T-cell reconstitution after alpha-beta-depleted transplantation in children. Notes on the study in general: Alpha-beta T cells about two months after transplant reportedly derived from several hundred expanded graft clones. After one year, T-cell counts and TCRbeta diversity mostly came from new T cells. Surviving recipient cells, namely T cells and thymic progenitors, were the source of high day-60 TCRbeta diversity in some patients.

The germline gives CDR1 SEHNR, CDR2 FQNEAQ (reference sequence). Trimming shortened V by 1 base and J by 7 bases, and 7 bases separated the two germline ends. The CDR3 runs to 12 residues. This clonotype was recorded at least ten times. Its antigen is unidentified. Researchers prepared the TCRbeta library using unique molecular identifiers, the study reports. TCRdb independently ran MiXCR on the PCR reads; one entry per CDR3 protein. The sample includes fewer than 550,000 distinct CDR3 sequences, roughly a tenth of them seen just once. The origin of this receptor is a child younger than 10 with inherited bone marrow failure, due to receive a stem cell transplant. The chain joins TRBV7-9 to TRBJ1-2, with D perhaps TRBD1 (5 bases). The sample was PBMCs, taken before TCRalphabeta/CD19-depleted stem cell transplant. CDR3 coding DNA: TGTGCCAGCAGCTTAGATGACAGTGGCTACACCTTC. As protein: CASSLDDSGYTF.